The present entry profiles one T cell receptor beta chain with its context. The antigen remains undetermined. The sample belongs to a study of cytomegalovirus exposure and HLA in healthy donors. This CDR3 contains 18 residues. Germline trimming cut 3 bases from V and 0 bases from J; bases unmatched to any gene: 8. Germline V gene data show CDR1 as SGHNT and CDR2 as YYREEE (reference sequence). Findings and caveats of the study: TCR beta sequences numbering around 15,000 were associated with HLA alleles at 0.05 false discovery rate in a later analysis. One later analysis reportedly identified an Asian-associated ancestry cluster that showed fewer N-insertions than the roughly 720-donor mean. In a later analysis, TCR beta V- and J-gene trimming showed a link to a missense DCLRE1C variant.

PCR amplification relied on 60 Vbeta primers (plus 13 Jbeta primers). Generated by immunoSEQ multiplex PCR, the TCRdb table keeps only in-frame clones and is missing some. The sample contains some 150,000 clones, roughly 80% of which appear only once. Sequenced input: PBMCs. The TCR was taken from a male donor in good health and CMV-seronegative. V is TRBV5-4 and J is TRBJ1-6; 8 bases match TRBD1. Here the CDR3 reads CASSSGQEISSYNSPLHF. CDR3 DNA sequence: TGTGCCAGCAGCTCGGGACAGGAGATCAGCTCCTATAATTCACCCCTCCACTTT.